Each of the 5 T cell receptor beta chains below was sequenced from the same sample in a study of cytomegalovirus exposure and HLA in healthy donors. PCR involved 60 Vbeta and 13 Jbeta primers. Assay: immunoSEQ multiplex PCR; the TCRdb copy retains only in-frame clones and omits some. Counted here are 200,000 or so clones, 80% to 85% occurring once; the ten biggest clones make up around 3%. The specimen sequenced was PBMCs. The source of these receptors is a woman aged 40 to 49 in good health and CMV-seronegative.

In DNA, the CDR3 is TGTGCCGGCCAGACGGGGCCGGGAGAGTATTTT. Its translation is CAGQTGPGEYF. The chain is built from TRBV30 and TRBJ2-3; tentative D call: TRBD2 (6 bases). The CDR3 length is 11 residues. CDR1 is GTSNPN and CDR2 is SVGIG in the germline V gene (reference sequence). Trimming took 8 bases from V and 13 from J, leaving 19 bases between them.

The CDR3, as DNA: TGTGCCAGCAGCTTACGCGTCCCGCCGAACACTGAAGCTTTCTTT. This encodes CASSLRVPPNTEAFF. The V call is TRBV7-8, the J call TRBJ1-1; D remains unclear. The germline gives CDR1 SGHVS, CDR2 FQNEAQ. There are 15 residues in the CDR3. Trimming left V 2 bases short and J 1 base short, with 11 bases between.

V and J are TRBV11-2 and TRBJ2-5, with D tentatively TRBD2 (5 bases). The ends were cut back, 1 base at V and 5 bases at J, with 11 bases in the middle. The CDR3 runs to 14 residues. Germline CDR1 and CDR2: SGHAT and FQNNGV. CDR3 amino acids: CASSLGRGEETQYF. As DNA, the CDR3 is TGTGCCAGCAGCTTAGGACGGGGTGAGGAGACCCAGTACTTC.

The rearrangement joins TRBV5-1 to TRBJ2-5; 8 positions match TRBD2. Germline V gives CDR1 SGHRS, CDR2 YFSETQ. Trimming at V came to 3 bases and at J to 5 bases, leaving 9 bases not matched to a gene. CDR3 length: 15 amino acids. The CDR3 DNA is TGCGCCAGCAGCTCCTACCGGGGGGGGCGGGAGACCCAGTACTTC. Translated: CASSSYRGGRETQYF.

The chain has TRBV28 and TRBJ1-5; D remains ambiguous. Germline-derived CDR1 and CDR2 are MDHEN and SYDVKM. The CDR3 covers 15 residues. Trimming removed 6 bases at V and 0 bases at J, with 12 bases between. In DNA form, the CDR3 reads TGTGCCAGCAGGCCTACAGTAGATAGCAATCAGCCCCAGCATTTT. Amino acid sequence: CASRPTVDSNQPQHF.